The table lists the clone carrying this T cell receptor (beta chain) with many counts. As yet, its antigen is unknown. CDR3 length: 15 residues. J gave up 2 bases and V 4 bases, and 6 bases lay outside the gene matches. CDR1 MNHEY and CDR2 SMNVEV come from the germline V gene (reference sequence). These data belong to a study of T-cell reconstitution after alpha-beta-depleted transplantation in children. TCRbeta library construction was performed incorporating unique molecular identifiers. TCRdb fed the PCR reads into MiXCR, producing one record per CDR3 protein. The data hold around 420,000 distinct CDR3 sequences, with roughly 17% observed a single time. Study findings and constraints: Once a year had passed after transplant, T-cell counts and diversity came mostly from newly produced T cells. By about two months after transplant, alpha-beta T cells reportedly arose from several hundred graft clones that had expanded. Some patients owed their high day-60 TCRbeta diversity to surviving recipient T cells and thymic progenitors.

Sample: PBMCs, mostly from graft donor cells, taken 360 days after TCRalphabeta/CD19-depleted stem cell transplant. The clonotype comes from a boy under three years old who had a stem cell transplant for Wiskott-Aldrich syndrome, so the T cells may come from the graft donor. The chain has TRBV27 and TRBJ2-7; 9 bases align to TRBD1. The CDR3 DNA follows: TGTGCCAGCAGTTCCCCGGGACAGGGAACCTACGAGCAGTACTTC. Translated: CASSSPGQGTYEQYF.